Following are 28 T cell receptor beta chains from one sample sequenced in a study of T cell changes during pregnancy in multiple sclerosis (dated by TCRdb to between 2018 and 2021). Library preparation employed the immunoSEQ multiplex PCR assay. As stored in TCRdb, this immuneACCESS dataset retains in-frame rearrangements with V and J assigned. A fraction of the clones does not appear; measured against another copy, unresolved V genes explain less than half of the discrepancy, and the remainder lacks a known reason. The sample yields approximately 48,000 clones; approximately 91% were counted once. The ten largest clones represent about 8.8% of the sample. The sequences come from CD8+ T cells from peripheral blood mononuclear cells, collected after pregnancy. These receptors were collected from a female donor with multiple sclerosis, enrolled in a pregnancy study.

The sample holds one count of this clone. The genes are TRBV4-3 and TRBJ1-1, with D maybe TRBD1 (6 bases). The CDR3 loop spans 15 amino acids. V lost 4 bases and J 4 bases, leaving 16 bases between the germline ends. Germline V gene lookup returns CDR1 LGHNA and CDR2 YSLEER. In DNA form, the CDR3 reads TGCGCCAGCAGCCCAACAGGGATAGTATCCACTGAAGCTTTCTTT. This gives the protein CASSPTGIVSTEAFF.

The V call is TRBV7-6, the J call TRBJ1-4, with D unclear. CDR3 length: 14 residues. The germline CDR1 and CDR2 sequences are SGHVS and FNYEAQ. Trimming pared 4 bases from V and 7 bases from J, leaving 13 bases between. CDR3 region: CASSSAPEGEKLFF. CDR3 nucleotide sequence: TGTGCCAGCAGCTCGGCCCCGGAGGGTGAAAAACTGTTTTTT.

The genes are TRBV6-5 and TRBJ2-2; D is ambiguous. The germline V gene has CDR1 MNHEY and CDR2 SVGAGI. The V gene lost 8 bases and the J gene lost 11 bases, with 12 bases spanning the gap. The length of the CDR3 is 11 residues. The CDR3 coding sequence is TGTGCCAGCTTGGGCCGTCGAGAGCTGTTTTTT. It translates to CASLGRRELFF.

This clone was recorded once. The chain uses TRBV19 and TRBJ2-3; 11 bases are shared with TRBD2. There are 15 residues in the CDR3. CDR1 LNHDA and CDR2 SQIVND come from the germline V gene (reference sequence). V shed 4 bases, J shed 6 bases, and the junction held 6 bases outside the gene matches. The CDR3 loop is CASSRTSGPGDTQYF. The CDR3 DNA follows: TGTGCCAGTAGTAGGACTAGCGGGCCTGGGGATACGCAGTATTTT.

This chain connects TRBV19 to TRBJ2-2; D gene ambiguous. The CDR3 length is 12 residues. Germline V gene lookup returns CDR1 LNHDA and CDR2 SQIVND (reference sequence). Deletions cut 3 bases from V and 5 bases from J, with 4 bases between. The CDR3 coding sequence is TGTGCCAGTAGTATGAGAACCGGGGAGCTGTTTTTT. This gives the protein CASSMRTGELFF. Supplemented by reference TRBV19 and TRBJ2-2, the full variable domain reads DGGITQSPKYLFRKEGQNVTLSCEQNLNHDAMYWYRQDPGQGLRLIYYSQIVNDFQKGDIAEGYSVSREKKESFPLTVTSAQKNPTAFYLCASSMRTGELFFGEGSRLTVL.

The chain carries TRBV2 and TRBJ2-3; D remains ambiguous. Trimming took off 8 bases at V and 0 bases at J, with 15 bases between the two ends. This CDR3 is built from 15 residues. Looked up from germline, CDR1 is SNHLY and CDR2 is FYNNEI. The CDR3 loop reads CASDLRGSSTDTQYF. The CDR3 nucleotides are TGTGCCAGCGACCTCCGAGGATCAAGCACAGATACGCAGTATTTT.

The V call is TRBV7-6, the J call TRBJ1-2; 7 bases agree with TRBD1. Germline CDR1 and CDR2: SGHVS and FNYEAQ. This CDR3 region has 13 residues. J lost 8 bases, V lost 1 base, and 4 bases had no gene match. The CDR3 here is CASSLEGAGGYTF. The CDR3 bases are TGTGCCAGCAGCTTAGAGGGGGCGGGAGGCTACACCTTC.

Relative to its sample, this clone is medium-sized. The chain employs TRBV27 and TRBJ1-1; D gene ambiguous. The V and J ends lost 2 bases and 1 base respectively, with 5 bases between them. The CDR3 has 13 amino acids. Looked up from germline, CDR1 is MNHEY and CDR2 is SMNVEV (reference sequence). The DNA for the CDR3 is TGTGCCAGCAGTTTACTAGCGAACACTGAAGCTTTCTTT. Amino acids: CASSLLANTEAFF.

The V and J genes are TRBV27 and TRBJ2-1; 8 nucleotides line up with TRBD2. V shed 5 bases and J 5 bases; nucleotides not matched to a gene: 5. From germline, CDR1 is MNHEY and CDR2 SMNVEV (reference sequence). The CDR3 loop spans 14 amino acids. The CDR3 DNA reads as TGTGCCAGCAGTGCGAGCGGGAGCCACAATGAGCAGTTCTTC. Translated: CASSASGSHNEQFF.

The chain uses TRBV6-5 and TRBJ2-7, with D possibly matching TRBD2 (6 bases). Germline V gives CDR1 MNHEY, CDR2 SVGAGI. The CDR3 is made up of 14 amino acids. Trimming cost V 2 bases and J 0 bases, with 8 bases left between them. The CDR3: CASSYGGISYEQYF. The CDR3 DNA reads as TGTGCCAGCAGTTACGGCGGGATCTCCTACGAGCAGTACTTC.

The rearrangement uses TRBV4-1 and TRBJ2-7; D unclear. The germline gives CDR1 MGHRA, CDR2 YSYEKL. V gave up 1 base and J gave up 0 bases, with 10 bases separating them. The CDR3 is made up of 15 amino acids. DNA for the CDR3: TGCGCCAGCAGCCAAGTAGACACTGGCTCCTACGAGCAGTACTTC. This sequence encodes CASSQVDTGSYEQYF.

The rearrangement uses TRBV7-9 and TRBJ2-3, with 13 bases lining up with TRBD2. CDR1 and CDR2 (germline): SEHNR, FQNEAQ (reference sequence). This CDR3 region has 17 residues. V was clipped by 3 bases and J by 2 bases; unmatched bases: 5. This chain's CDR3 is CASSFTSGRADTDTQYF. CDR3 coding DNA: TGTGCCAGCAGCTTTACTAGCGGGAGGGCCGACACAGATACGCAGTATTTT.

This clone was observed once. The chain couples TRBV7-6 to TRBJ1-1; D remains unclear. Germline CDR1 and CDR2: SGHVS and FNYEAQ. The V end lost 6 bases, the J end lost 0 bases, and 14 bases lay between the germline ends. This CDR3 has 15 amino acids. The CDR3 spells CASSPPGELNTEAFF. CDR3 DNA: TGTGCCAGCAGTCCGCCCGGGGAATTGAACACTGAAGCTTTCTTT.

A word on this clone: The identical CDR3 is also encoded by other nucleotide sequences in the sample. The chain couples TRBV27 to TRBJ1-1; the D is unclear. Germline V CDR1 and CDR2: MNHEY, SMNVEV (reference sequence). Trimming removed 2 bases from V and 2 bases from J, with 12 bases in between. This CDR3 has 15 residues. The CDR3 bases are TGTGCCAGCAGTTTAAGGTCTCGCGGTAACACTGAAGCTTTCTTT. Translating gives CASSLRSRGNTEAFF.

The chain carries TRBV5-6 and TRBJ1-2, with 9 nucleotides matching TRBD1. Unmatched junction bases numbered 12, after V lost 6 bases and J lost 0 bases. CDR3 length: 17 residues. CDR1 is SGHDT, CDR2 YYEEEE, per germline. This chain's CDR3 is CASNRGQGTATNYGYTF. The CDR3 region has the DNA TGTGCCAGCAACAGAGGACAGGGGACAGCCACTAACTATGGCTACACCTTC. The full variable domain, its missing parts supplied by reference TRBV5-6 and TRBJ1-2, is DAGVTQSPTHLIKTRGQQVTLRCSPKSGHDTVSWYQQALGQGPQFIFQYYEEEERQRGNFPDRFSGHQFPNYSSELNVNALLLGDSALYLCASNRGQGTATNYGYTFGSGTRLTVV.

The gene calls are TRBV5-6 and TRBJ1-2; TRBD1 matches at 7 bases. Per the germline V gene, CDR1 is SGHDT and CDR2 is YYEEEE. The CDR3 loop spans 16 amino acids. V was clipped by 4 bases and J by 2 bases; unmatched bases: 11. The CDR3 region is CASSPEPGTANYGYTF. CDR3 DNA: TGTGCCAGCAGCCCGGAGCCCGGGACAGCAAACTATGGCTACACCTTC. Complete variable domain (other parts from reference TRBV5-6 and TRBJ1-2): DAGVTQSPTHLIKTRGQQVTLRCSPKSGHDTVSWYQQALGQGPQFIFQYYEEEERQRGNFPDRFSGHQFPNYSSELNVNALLLGDSALYLCASSPEPGTANYGYTFGSGTRLTVV.

The gene calls are TRBV7-9 and TRBJ2-5; 7 nucleotides line up with TRBD2. CDR1 is SEHNR, CDR2 FQNEAQ, per germline (reference sequence). The V segment lost 1 base and the J segment 1 base; nucleotides outside the gene matches: 6. This CDR3 has 16 residues. The CDR3 region is CASSLGGGFSQETQYF. In nucleotides, the CDR3 is TGTGCCAGCAGCTTAGGGGGGGGGTTCTCCCAAGAGACCCAGTACTTC.

The chain employs TRBV5-6 and TRBJ2-7; D unclear. CDR3 length: 14 residues. Trimming took 4 bases from V and 3 from J, leaving 14 bases between them. From germline, CDR1 is SGHDT and CDR2 YYEEEE. CDR3 residues: CASSGRNSRYEQYF. The CDR3 DNA follows: TGTGCCAGCAGCGGAAGGAACAGTCGCTACGAGCAGTACTTC.

The J gene is TRBJ2-7, the V gene TRBV5-6; a possible D gene is TRBD2 (5 bases). The V gene's germline CDR1 is SGHDT and CDR2 YYEEEE. The ends were cut back, 2 bases at V and 3 bases at J, with 12 bases in the middle. The CDR3 runs 14 residues. This CDR3 reads CASSFGLSDYEQYF. DNA for the CDR3: TGTGCCAGCAGCTTTGGACTTTCTGACTACGAGCAGTACTTC. Drawing the rest from reference TRBV5-6 and TRBJ2-7, the complete variable domain is DAGVTQSPTHLIKTRGQQVTLRCSPKSGHDTVSWYQQALGQGPQFIFQYYEEEERQRGNFPDRFSGHQFPNYSSELNVNALLLGDSALYLCASSFGLSDYEQYFGPGTRLTVT.

The chain links TRBV6-6 to TRBJ2-3; TRBD1 aligns across 10 bases. The V gene end was trimmed by 5 bases and the J gene end by 3 bases; junction bases not matched to a gene: 8. The CDR3 has 16 residues. Looked up from germline, CDR1 is MNHNY and CDR2 is SVGAGI (reference sequence). CDR3 region: CASSASSGQGTDTQYF. CDR3 DNA: TGTGCCAGCAGTGCGTCGTCGGGACAGGGGACAGATACGCAGTATTTT.

On this clone: At the DNA level, this CDR3 is encoded by other sequences in the same sample as well. The V gene is TRBV30, the J gene TRBJ1-1; TRBD1 agrees at 7 bases. The V gene's germline CDR1 is GTSNPN and CDR2 SVGIG (reference sequence). This CDR3 region has 12 residues. The V segment lost 5 bases and the J segment 5 bases; nucleotides outside the gene matches: 5. In DNA form, the CDR3 reads TGTGCCTGGGCACAGGGGAGGACTGAAGCTTTCTTT. The encoded protein is CAWAQGRTEAFF.

The genes are TRBV11-1 and TRBJ1-3; no clear D gene. Germline values: CDR1 SGHAT, CDR2 FQDESV (reference sequence). This CDR3 has 15 residues. The ends were cut back, 2 bases at V and 0 bases at J, with 8 bases in the middle. CDR3 bases: TGTGCCAGCAGCTTAAGCCGGAGCTCTGGAAACACCATATATTTT. Its translation is CASSLSRSSGNTIYF.

The chain couples TRBV5-6 to TRBJ1-6; tentatively, D is TRBD1 (6 bases). Germline V gene sequence: CDR1 SGHDT, CDR2 YYEEEE. With 0 bases removed from V and 1 base from J, the gap between germline ends came to 14 bases. The CDR3 runs 18 residues. The CDR3 here is CASSLGQGLTSYNSPLHF. The CDR3 region has the DNA TGTGCCAGCAGCTTGGGGCAGGGGCTTACTTCCTATAATTCACCCCTCCACTTT.

The CDR3 is CASSVGTGELFF. CDR3 DNA: TGTGCCAGTAGTGTCGGCACCGGGGAGCTGTTTTTT. J is TRBJ2-2 and V is TRBV19; D not resolved. CDR3 size: 12 residues. Germline V gives CDR1 LNHDA, CDR2 SQIVND (reference sequence). Trimming took 5 bases from V and 4 from J, leaving 5 bases between them.

The rearrangement uses TRBV2 and TRBJ2-3; 11 positions match TRBD2. V was clipped by 3 bases and J by 0 bases; unmatched bases: 2. Germline CDR1 SNHLY, CDR2 FYNNEI. The CDR3 length is 16 residues. The CDR3 sequence is CASSEGLAVSTDTQYF. The CDR3 DNA follows: TGTGCCAGCAGTGAGGGACTAGCGGTTAGCACAGATACGCAGTATTTT.

The chain couples TRBV5-4 to TRBJ2-1; 10 positions agree with TRBD1. This CDR3 is built from 15 residues. With V trimmed by 4 bases and J by 8 bases, 9 bases remained unmatched. The germline V gene has CDR1 SGHNT and CDR2 YYREEE (reference sequence). CDR3 DNA sequence: TGTGCCAGCAGCACCGACAGGGGGCCTAGCTATGAGCAGTTCTTC. This gives the protein CASSTDRGPSYEQFF.

The chain employs TRBV7-2 and TRBJ1-5; a weak D match, TRBD1 (5 bases). The germline gives CDR1 SGHTA, CDR2 FQGNSA. Trimming stripped 1 base from V and 6 bases from J, with 10 bases between. The CDR3 covers 14 residues. The CDR3 loop reads CASSLGQGGQPQHF. The CDR3 nucleotides read TGTGCCAGCAGCTTAGGCCAGGGCGGTCAGCCCCAGCATTTT.

The chain employs TRBV13 and TRBJ2-3, with 8 bases aligning to TRBD2. Germline CDR1 PRHDT, CDR2 FYEKMQ (reference sequence). This CDR3 spans 17 amino acids. After removal of 4 bases from V and 2 bases from J, the junction contained 11 bases not matched to a gene. The chain's CDR3 is CASSSSAGRAPTDTQYF. DNA of the CDR3: TGTGCCAGCAGCTCATCGGCCGGGAGGGCCCCCACAGATACGCAGTATTTT.